The TCR beta chain under discussion was sequenced for a study of blood T cell repertoires in COVID-19. Study-level information: Cohort 3 recovered donors had two negative PCRs, clearance, or symptom resolution. Whether acute or convalescent, the COVID-19 samples came from the United States, Italy and Spain. T cells, B-cell-depleted T cells, or PBMCs supplied cDNA or gDNA.

This CDR3 region has 14 residues. The V gene lost 4 bases and the J gene lost 5 bases, with 14 bases spanning the gap. Germline V gene data show CDR1 as MDHEN and CDR2 as SYDVKM. Source study methods: Amplification of reference gene primers was used by the study to estimate nucleated cell counts. Libraries were prepared by immunoSEQ multiplex PCR; TCRdb keeps only in-frame clonotypes and omits some of them. For V, J and clone size, that table is used; D and trimming come from the DNA. Of about 170,000 clones in the sample, around 80% were seen once. This sequence was found in a woman aged 70 to 79 in a cohort exposed to, infected with or recovered from COVID-19 (not recorded which). Sequenced sample: PBMCs or T cells enriched from blood (not recorded which). This chain links TRBV28 with TRBJ1-2, with a weak D call TRBD1 (5 bases). Written as DNA, the CDR3 is TGTGCCAGCAGTTCTCCGGGACTACGGTATGGCTACACCTTC. This gives the protein CASSSPGLRYGYTF.